Given below is one TCR beta chain in context. The record originates from a study of blood T cell repertoires in COVID-19. Study details: From the United States, Italy and Spain came samples of acute and convalescent COVID-19. Nucleic acid was either cDNA or gDNA, and it came from T cells, B-cell-depleted T cells, or PBMCs.

The CDR3 extends over 13 amino acids. Per germline, CDR1 SGHTA and CDR2 FQGNSA. Trimming stripped 6 bases from V and 4 bases from J, with 9 bases between. In the source study's methods: Estimated nucleated cell counts came from reference gene primer amplification. Data came from immunoSEQ multiplex PCR; TCRdb stores just in-frame clones and leaves some out. V and J calls and clone size follow that table, whereas D and trimming were derived from the DNA. The sample includes 100,000 to 150,000 clones, around 87% of them seen just once. The sequence was obtained from a woman aged 60 to 75 with acute or convalescent COVID-19. This chain connects TRBV7-2 to TRBJ2-2; a weak D match, TRBD1 (5 bases). The sequenced sample consisted of peripheral blood. The CDR3 coding sequence is TGTGCCAGCAGTCGACAGAGCACCGGGGAGCTGTTTTTT. Its protein product is CASSRQSTGELFF.